This T cell receptor beta chain was sequenced in a study of blood T cells in healthy people across ages. The authors ran a second PCR of about 6 to 11 cycles using a sample-barcoded 5' primer and a J-beta primer mix. All cDNA molecules were each tagged by a template-switch adaptor with 12 random nucleotides. TCRdb used MiXCR to reprocess the 5' RACE reads, holding one entry per CDR3 protein. Of hundreds of thousands of distinct CDR3 sequences in the sample, just over 55% were seen once. A note on this clonotype: What it recognizes is unknown.

Overall study results and limits: A greater number of naive CD4+ cells and higher diversity distinguished long-lived donors from aged donors. Per-million-T-cell TCR beta diversity fell roughly linearly with age.

Aged roughly 6 to 95, donors were systemically healthy Caucasians from Russia. The CDR3 is 15 residues long. The V gene end was trimmed by 6 bases and the J gene end by 5 bases; junction bases not matched to a gene: 12. The sequenced material came from blood. The receptor's source is a man between 40 and 49 years old in good health. The chain combines TRBV12-3 or TRBV12-4 with TRBJ1-2; 7 positions match TRBD1. This CDR3 reads CASSFTGVLGYGYTF. As DNA, the CDR3 is TGTGCCAGCAGCTTTACAGGGGTTCTGGGGTATGGCTACACCTTC.